The present T cell receptor (beta chain) was sequenced within a study of T-cell memory formation after mild COVID-19. This clonotype was counted a few times. Its antigen is unknown. This CDR3 contains 14 residues. Per germline, CDR1 LGHNA and CDR2 YNFKEQ. V lost 1 base and J 2 bases, leaving 8 bases between the germline ends. The TCR alpha and TCR beta cDNA libraries, bearing sample barcodes and UMIs, were generated by 5'RACE using constant-segment primers. TCRdb independently ran MiXCR on the 5' RACE reads; one entry per CDR3 protein. The repertoire has about 610,000 distinct CDR3 sequences, 17% of them found once; the top ten carry roughly 7.7%. Findings of the study overall: Pre-infection memory already had some responding clones, implying cross-reactive memory joined.

Sequencing was carried out using PBMCs or a T cell subset sorted from them (not recorded which). The V call is TRBV4-2, the J call TRBJ2-5; no definite D call. This receptor was obtained from an adult woman who had mild COVID-19 (a few samples of this study predate the infection). Cell type and time point are not known. The DNA for the CDR3 is TGTGCCAGCAGCCAAGTGGAGCGTCAAGAGACCCAGTACTTC. It encodes CASSQVERQETQYF.